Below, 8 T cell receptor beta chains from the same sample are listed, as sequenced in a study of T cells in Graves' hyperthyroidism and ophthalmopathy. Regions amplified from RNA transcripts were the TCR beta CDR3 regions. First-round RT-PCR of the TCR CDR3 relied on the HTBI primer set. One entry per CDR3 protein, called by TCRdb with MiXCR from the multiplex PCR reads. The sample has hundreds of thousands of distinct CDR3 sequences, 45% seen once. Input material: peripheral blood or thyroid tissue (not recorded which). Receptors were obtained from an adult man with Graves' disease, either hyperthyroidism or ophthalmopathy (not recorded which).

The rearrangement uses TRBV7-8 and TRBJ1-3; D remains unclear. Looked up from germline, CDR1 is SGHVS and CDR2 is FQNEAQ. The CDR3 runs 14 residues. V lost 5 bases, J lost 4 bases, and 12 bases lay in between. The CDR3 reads CASSPLPGGNTIYF. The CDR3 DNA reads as TGTGCCAGCAGCCCCCTGCCGGGGGGAAACACCATATATTTT.

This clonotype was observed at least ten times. The chain's CDR3 is CATSDLEENTGELFF. For the CDR3, the DNA is TGTGCCACCAGTGATTTGGAGGAGAACACCGGGGAGCTGTTTTTT. The chain joins TRBV24-1 to TRBJ2-2; D gene ambiguous. Trimming pared 0 bases from V and 1 base from J, leaving 5 bases between. The CDR3 is 15 amino acids. Germline CDR1 is KGHDR and CDR2 is SFDVKD.

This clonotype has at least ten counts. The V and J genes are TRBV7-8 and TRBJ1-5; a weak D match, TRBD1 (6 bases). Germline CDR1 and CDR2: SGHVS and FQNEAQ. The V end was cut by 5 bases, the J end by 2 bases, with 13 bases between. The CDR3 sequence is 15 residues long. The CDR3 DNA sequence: TGTGCCAGCAGCCAGACGACAGGTGGCAATCAGCCCCAGCATTTT. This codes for CASSQTTGGNQPQHF.

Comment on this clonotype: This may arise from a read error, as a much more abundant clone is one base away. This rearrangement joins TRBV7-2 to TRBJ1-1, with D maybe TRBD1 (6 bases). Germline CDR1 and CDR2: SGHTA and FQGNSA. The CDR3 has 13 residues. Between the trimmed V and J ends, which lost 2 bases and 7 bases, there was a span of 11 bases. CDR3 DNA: TGTGCCAGCAGCTTATTCCGGGGGCATGAAGCTTTCTTT. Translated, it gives CASSLFRGHEAFF. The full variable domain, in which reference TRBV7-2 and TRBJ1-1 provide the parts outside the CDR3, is GAGVSQSPSNKVTEKGKDVELRCDPISGHTALYWYRQSLGQGLEFLIYFQGNSAPDKSGLPSDRFSAERTGGSVSTLTIQRTQQEDSAVYLCASSLFRGHEAFFGQGTRLTVV.

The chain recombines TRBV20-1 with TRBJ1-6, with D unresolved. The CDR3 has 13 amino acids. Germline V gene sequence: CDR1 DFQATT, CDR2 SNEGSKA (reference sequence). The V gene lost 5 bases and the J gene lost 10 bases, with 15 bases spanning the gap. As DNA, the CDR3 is TGCAGTGCTGCCTGGAGAAATGGGTCACCCCTCCACTTT. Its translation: CSAAWRNGSPLHF.

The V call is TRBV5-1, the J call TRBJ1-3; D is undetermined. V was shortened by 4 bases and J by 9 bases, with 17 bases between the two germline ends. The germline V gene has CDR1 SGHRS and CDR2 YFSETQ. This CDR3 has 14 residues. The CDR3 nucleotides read TGCGCCAGCAGCCAAGCGCGCCCCCCGGGCACCATATATTTT. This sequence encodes CASSQARPPGTIYF.

The CDR3 loop is CASSLGGASEKLFF. The DNA for the CDR3 is TGTGCCAGCAGCTTGGGTGGGGCTTCTGAAAAACTGTTTTTT. The J gene is TRBJ1-4, the V gene TRBV7-2; D is possibly TRBD1 (5 bases). Germline V gene lookup returns CDR1 SGHTA and CDR2 FQGNSA. This CDR3 has 14 residues. Deletions cut 3 bases from V and 7 bases from J, with 12 bases between.

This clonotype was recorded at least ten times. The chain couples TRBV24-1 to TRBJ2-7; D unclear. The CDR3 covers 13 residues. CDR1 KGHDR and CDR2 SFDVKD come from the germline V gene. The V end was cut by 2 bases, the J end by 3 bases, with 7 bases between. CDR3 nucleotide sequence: TGTGCCACCAGTGATTCGATTGTCTACGAGCAGTACTTC. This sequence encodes CATSDSIVYEQYF.